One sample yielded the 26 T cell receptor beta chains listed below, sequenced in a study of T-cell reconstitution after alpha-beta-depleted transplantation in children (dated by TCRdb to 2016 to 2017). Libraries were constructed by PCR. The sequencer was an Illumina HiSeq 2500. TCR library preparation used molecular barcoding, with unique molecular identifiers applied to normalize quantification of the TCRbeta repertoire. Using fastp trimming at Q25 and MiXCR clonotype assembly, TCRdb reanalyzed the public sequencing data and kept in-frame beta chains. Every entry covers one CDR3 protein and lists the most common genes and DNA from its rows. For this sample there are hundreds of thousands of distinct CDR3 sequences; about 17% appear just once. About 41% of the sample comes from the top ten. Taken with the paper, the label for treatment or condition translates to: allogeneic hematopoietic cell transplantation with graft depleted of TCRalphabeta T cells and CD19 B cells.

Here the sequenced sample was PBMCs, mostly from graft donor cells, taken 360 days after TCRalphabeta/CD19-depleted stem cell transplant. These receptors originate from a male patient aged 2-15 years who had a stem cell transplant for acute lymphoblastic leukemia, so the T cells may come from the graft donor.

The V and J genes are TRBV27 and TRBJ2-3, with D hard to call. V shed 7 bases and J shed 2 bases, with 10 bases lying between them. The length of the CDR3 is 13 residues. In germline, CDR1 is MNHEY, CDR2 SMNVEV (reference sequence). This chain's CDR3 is CASTRANTDTQYF. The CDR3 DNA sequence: TGTGCCAGCACCCGGGCCAACACAGATACGCAGTATTTT.

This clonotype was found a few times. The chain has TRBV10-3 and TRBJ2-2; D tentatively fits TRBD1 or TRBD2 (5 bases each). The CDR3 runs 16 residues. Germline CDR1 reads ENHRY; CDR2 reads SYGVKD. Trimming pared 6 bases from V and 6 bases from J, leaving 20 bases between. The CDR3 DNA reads TGTGCCATCAGCGGGGATGGGGGAGAACGATCCGGGGAGCTGTTTTTT. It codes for CAISGDGGERSGELFF.

The CDR3 protein is CASSHQGGNDEQFF. Here the CDR3 DNA reads TGTGCCAGCAGCCATCAAGGAGGAAACGATGAGCAGTTCTTC. The chain recombines TRBV13 with TRBJ2-1; tentatively, D is TRBD2 (5 bases). Between the trimmed V and J ends, which lost 5 bases and 8 bases, there was a span of 16 bases. CDR3 length: 14 residues. The germline V gene has CDR1 PRHDT and CDR2 FYEKMQ (reference sequence).

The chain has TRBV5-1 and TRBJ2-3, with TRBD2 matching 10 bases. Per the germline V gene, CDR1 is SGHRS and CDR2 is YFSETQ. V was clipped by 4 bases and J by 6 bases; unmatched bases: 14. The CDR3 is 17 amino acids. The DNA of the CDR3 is TGCGCCAGCAGCCCGGAAGCGAAGCGGGAGGGCCTGGATACGCAGTATTTT. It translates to CASSPEAKREGLDTQYF.

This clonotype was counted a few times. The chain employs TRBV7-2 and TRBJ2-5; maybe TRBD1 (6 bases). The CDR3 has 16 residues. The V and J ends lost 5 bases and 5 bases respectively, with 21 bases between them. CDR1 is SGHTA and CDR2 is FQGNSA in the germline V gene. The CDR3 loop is CASSPETGLRGETQYF. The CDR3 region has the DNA TGTGCCAGCAGCCCCGAGACAGGCCTTCGGGGCGAGACCCAGTACTTC. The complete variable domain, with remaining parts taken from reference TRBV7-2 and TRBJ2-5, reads GAGVSQSPSNKVTEKGKDVELRCDPISGHTALYWYRQSLGQGLEFLIYFQGNSAPDKSGLPSDRFSAERTGGSVSTLTIQRTQQEDSAVYLCASSPETGLRGETQYFGPGTRLLVL.

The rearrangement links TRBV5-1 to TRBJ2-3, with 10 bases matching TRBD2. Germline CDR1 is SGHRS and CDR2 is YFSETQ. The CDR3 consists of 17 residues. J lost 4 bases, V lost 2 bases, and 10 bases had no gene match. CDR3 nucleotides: TGCGCCAGCAGCTTCTCAGCGGGAGGGCCCGAGGCAGATACGCAGTATTTT. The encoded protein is CASSFSAGGPEADTQYF.

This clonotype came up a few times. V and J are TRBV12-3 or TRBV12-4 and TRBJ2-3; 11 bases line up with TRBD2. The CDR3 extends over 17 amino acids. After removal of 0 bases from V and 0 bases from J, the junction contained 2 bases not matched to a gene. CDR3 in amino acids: CASSLARTSGSTDTQYF. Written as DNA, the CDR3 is TGTGCCAGCAGTTTAGCTCGGACTAGCGGGAGCACAGATACGCAGTATTTT.

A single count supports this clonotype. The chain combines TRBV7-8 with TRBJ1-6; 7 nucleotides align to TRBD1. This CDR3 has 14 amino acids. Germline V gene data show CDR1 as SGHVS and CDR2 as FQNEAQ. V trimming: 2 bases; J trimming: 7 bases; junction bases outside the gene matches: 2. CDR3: CASSLTTGNSPLHF. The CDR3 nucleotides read TGTGCCAGCAGCTTAACGACAGGGAATTCACCCCTCCACTTT.

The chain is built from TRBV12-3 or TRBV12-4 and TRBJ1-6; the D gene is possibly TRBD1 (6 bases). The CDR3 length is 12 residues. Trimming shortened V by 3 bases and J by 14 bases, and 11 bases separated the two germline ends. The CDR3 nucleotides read TGTGCCAGCAGTTTCCCAGACAGGTCCCTCCACTTT. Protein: CASSFPDRSLHF.

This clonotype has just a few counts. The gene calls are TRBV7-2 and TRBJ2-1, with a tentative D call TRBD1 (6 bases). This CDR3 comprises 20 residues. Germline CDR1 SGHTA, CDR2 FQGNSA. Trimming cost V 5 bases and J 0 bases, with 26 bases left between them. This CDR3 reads CASSLPNTGIGLSSYNEQFF. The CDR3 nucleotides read TGTGCCAGCAGCCTACCGAACACAGGGATCGGGTTAAGCTCCTACAATGAGCAGTTCTTC.

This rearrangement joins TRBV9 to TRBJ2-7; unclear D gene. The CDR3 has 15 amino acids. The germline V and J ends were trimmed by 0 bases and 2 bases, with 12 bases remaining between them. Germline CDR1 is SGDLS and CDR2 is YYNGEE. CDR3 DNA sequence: TGTGCCAGCAGCGTAGGATGGGAAGGCGCCTACGAGCAGTACTTC. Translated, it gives CASSVGWEGAYEQYF.

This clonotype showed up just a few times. For the CDR3, the DNA is TGTGCCAGCAGCCCTACCGGGACATTGAACACCGGGGAGCTGTTTTTT. It encodes CASSPTGTLNTGELFF. The V call is TRBV7-2, the J call TRBJ2-2, with a possible D match to TRBD1 (6 bases). CDR3 length: 16 amino acids. In germline, CDR1 is SGHTA, CDR2 FQGNSA. V dropped 5 bases and J dropped 1 base, with 14 bases sitting between them. The variable domain in full, with the rest retrieved from reference TRBV7-2 and TRBJ2-2, is GAGVSQSPSNKVTEKGKDVELRCDPISGHTALYWYRQSLGQGLEFLIYFQGNSAPDKSGLPSDRFSAERTGGSVSTLTIQRTQQEDSAVYLCASSPTGTLNTGELFFGEGSRLTVL.

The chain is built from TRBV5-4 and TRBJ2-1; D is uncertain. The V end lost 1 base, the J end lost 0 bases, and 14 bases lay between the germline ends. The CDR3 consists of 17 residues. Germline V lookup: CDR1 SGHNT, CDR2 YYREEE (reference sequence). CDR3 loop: CASSLKGVGSSYNEQFF. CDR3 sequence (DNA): TGTGCCAGCAGCTTGAAGGGCGTGGGATCCTCCTACAATGAGCAGTTCTTC.

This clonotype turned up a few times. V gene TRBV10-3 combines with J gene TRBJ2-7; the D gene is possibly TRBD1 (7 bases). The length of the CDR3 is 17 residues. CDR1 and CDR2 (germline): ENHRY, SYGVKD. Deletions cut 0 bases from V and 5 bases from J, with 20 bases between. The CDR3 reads CAISESQGGPPVNEQYF. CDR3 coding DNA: TGTGCCATCAGTGAGTCGCAGGGGGGCCCTCCCGTTAACGAGCAGTACTTC.

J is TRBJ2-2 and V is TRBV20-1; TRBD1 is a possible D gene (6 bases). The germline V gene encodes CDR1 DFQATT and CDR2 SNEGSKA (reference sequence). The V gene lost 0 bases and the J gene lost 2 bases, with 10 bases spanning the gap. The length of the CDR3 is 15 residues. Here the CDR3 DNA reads TGCAGTGCTAGAGAAACCAGGGGTAACACCGGGGAGCTGTTTTTT. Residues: CSARETRGNTGELFF.

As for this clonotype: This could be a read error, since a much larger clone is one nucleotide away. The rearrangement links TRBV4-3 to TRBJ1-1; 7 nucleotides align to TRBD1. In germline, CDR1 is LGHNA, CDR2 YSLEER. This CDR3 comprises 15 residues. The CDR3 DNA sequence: TGCGCCAGCAGCCGCCGACAGGGAACGAACTCTGAAGCTTTCTTT. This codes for CASSRRQGTNSEAFF.

CDR3 sequence: CASSPGFANTGELFF. The CDR3 region has the DNA TGCGCCAGCAGCCCGGGCTTCGCGAACACCGGGGAGCTGTTTTTT. The chain carries TRBV4-1 and TRBJ2-2, with D unclear. The CDR3 totals 15 residues. Germline assignment: CDR1 MGHRA and CDR2 YSYEKL. V was cut by 4 bases and J by 0 bases, with 9 bases left in between.

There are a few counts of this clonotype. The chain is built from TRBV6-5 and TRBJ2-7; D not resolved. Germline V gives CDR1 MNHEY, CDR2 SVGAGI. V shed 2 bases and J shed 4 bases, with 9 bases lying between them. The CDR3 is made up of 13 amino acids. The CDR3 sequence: CASSYTWPYEQYF. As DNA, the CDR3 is TGTGCCAGCAGTTACACCTGGCCGTACGAGCAGTACTTC.

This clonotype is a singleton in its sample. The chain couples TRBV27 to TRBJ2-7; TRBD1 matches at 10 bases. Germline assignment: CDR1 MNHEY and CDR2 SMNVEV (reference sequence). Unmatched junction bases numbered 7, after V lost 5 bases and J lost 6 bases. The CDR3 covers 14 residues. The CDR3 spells CASSAGTGVSEQYF. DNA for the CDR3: TGTGCCAGCAGTGCCGGGACAGGGGTTAGCGAGCAGTACTTC.

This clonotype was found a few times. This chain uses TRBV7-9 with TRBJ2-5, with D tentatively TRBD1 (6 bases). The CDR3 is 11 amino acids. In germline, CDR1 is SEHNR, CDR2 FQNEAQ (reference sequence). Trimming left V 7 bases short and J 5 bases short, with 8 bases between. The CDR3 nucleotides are TGTGCCAGCATCCAGGGGGAGACCCAGTACTTC. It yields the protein CASIQGETQYF. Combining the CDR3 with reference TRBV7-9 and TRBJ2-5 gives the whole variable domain DTGVSQNPRHKITKRGQNVTFRCDPISEHNRLYWYRQTLGQGPEFLTYFQNEAQLEKSRLLSDRFSAERPKGSFSTLEIQRTEQGDSAMYLCASIQGETQYFGPGTRLLVL.

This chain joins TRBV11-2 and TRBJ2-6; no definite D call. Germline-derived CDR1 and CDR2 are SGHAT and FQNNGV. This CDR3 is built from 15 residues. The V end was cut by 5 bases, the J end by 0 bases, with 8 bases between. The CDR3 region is CASSPLPSGANVLTF. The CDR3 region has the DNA TGTGCCAGCAGCCCGCTACCCTCTGGGGCCAACGTCCTGACTTTC. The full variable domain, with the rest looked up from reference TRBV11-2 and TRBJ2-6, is EAGVAQSPRYKIIEKRQSVAFWCNPISGHATLYWYQQILGQGPKLLIQFQNNGVVDDSQLPKDRFSAERLKGVDSTLKIQPAKLEDSAVYLCASSPLPSGANVLTFGAGSRLTVL.

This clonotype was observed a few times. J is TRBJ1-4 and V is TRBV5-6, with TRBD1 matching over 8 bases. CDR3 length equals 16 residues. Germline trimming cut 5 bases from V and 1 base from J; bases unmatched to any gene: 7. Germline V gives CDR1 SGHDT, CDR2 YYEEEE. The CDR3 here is CASRKQGTGTNEKLFF. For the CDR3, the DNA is TGTGCCAGCAGAAAACAGGGGACAGGAACTAATGAAAAACTGTTTTTT.

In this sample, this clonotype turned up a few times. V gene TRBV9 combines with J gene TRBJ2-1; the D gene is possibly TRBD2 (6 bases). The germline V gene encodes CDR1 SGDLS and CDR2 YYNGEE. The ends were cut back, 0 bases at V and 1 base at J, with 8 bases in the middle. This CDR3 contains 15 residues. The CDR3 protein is CASSVAGESYNEQFF. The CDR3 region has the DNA TGTGCCAGCAGCGTAGCGGGAGAATCCTACAATGAGCAGTTCTTC.

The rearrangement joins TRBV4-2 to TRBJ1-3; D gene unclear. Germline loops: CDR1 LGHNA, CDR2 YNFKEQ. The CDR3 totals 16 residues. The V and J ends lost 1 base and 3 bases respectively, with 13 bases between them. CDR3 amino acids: CASSQGGVLHGNTIYF. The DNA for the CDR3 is TGTGCCAGCAGCCAAGGAGGTGTTCTTCATGGAAACACCATATATTTT.

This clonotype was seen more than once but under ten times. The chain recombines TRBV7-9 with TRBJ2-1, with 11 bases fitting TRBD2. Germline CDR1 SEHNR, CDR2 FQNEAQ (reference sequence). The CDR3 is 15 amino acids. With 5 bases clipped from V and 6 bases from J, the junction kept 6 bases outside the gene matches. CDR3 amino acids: CASSALAGVPNEQFF. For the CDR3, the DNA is TGTGCCAGCAGCGCACTAGCGGGAGTACCCAATGAGCAGTTCTTC.

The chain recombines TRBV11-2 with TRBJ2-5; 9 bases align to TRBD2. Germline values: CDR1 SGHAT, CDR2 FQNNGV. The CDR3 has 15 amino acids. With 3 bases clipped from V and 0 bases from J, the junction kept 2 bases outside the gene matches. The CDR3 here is CASSFSGGDQETQYF. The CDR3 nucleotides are TGTGCCAGCAGCTTTAGCGGGGGAGACCAAGAGACCCAGTACTTC.